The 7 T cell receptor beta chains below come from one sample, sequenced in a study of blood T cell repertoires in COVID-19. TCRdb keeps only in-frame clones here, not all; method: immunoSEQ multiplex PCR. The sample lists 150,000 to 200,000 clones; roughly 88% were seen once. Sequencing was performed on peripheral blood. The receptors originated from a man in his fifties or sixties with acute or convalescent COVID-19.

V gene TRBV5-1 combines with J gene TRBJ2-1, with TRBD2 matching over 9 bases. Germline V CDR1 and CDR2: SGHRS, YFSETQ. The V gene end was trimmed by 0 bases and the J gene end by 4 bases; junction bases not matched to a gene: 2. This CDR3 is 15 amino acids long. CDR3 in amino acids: CASSLVSGGYNEQFF. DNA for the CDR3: TGCGCCAGCAGCTTGGTTAGCGGGGGTTACAATGAGCAGTTCTTC.

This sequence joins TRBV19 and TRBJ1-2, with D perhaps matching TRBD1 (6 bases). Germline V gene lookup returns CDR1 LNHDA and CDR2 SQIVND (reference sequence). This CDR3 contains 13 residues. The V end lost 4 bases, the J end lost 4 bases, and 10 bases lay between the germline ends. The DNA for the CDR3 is TGTGCCAGTAGTACAGGACAGATCTATGGCTACACCTTC. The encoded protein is CASSTGQIYGYTF. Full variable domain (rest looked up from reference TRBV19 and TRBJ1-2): DGGITQSPKYLFRKEGQNVTLSCEQNLNHDAMYWYRQDPGQGLRLIYYSQIVNDFQKGDIAEGYSVSREKKESFPLTVTSAQKNPTAFYLCASSTGQIYGYTFGSGTRLTVV.

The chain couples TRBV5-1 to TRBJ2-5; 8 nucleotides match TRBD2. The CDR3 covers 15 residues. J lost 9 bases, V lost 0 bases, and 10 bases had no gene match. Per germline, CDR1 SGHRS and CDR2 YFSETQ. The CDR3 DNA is TGCGCCAGCAGCTTGGAAGCCGGGACTAGAAAGGCCCAGTACTTC. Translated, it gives CASSLEAGTRKAQYF.

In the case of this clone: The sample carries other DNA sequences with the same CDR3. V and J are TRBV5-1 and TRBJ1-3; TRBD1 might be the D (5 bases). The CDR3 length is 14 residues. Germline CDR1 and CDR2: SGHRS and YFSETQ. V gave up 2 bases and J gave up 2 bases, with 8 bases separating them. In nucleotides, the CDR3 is TGCGCCAGCAGCTTTGGGGGGGCTGGAAACACCATATATTTT. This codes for CASSFGGAGNTIYF.

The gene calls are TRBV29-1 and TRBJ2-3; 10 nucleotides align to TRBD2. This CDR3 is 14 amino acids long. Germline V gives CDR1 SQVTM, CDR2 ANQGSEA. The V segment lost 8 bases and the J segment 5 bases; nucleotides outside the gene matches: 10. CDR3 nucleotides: TGCAGCACTGGGACTAGCGCCGGAGGAGATACGCAGTATTTT. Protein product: CSTGTSAGGDTQYF.

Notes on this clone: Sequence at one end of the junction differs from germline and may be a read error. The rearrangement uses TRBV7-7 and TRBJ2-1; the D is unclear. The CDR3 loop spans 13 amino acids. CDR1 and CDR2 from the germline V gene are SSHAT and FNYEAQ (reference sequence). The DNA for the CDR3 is TGTGCTAGCAGCTTAGTCCCCGAGAGGGAGCAGTTCTTC. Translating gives CASSLVPEREQFF.

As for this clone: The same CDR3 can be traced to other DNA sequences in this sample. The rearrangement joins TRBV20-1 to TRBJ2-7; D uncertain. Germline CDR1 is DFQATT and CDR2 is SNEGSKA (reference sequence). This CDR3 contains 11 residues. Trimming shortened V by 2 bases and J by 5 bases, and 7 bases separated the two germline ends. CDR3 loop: CSARSGHEQYF. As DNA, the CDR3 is TGCAGTGCTAGAAGTGGGCACGAGCAGTACTTC.